One sample yielded the 12 T cell receptor beta chains listed below, sequenced in a study of early T cells in non-severe SARS-CoV-2 infection. A single record per CDR3 protein comes from TCRdb applying MiXCR to the 5' RACE reads. The sample records 25,000 to 35,000 distinct CDR3 sequences, 4.5% to 6% being singletons. Sequenced sample: whole blood. These TCRs come from an adult who was a healthcare worker with PCR-confirmed SARS-CoV-2 infection or an uninfected control (not recorded which).

This clonotype was detected many times. This chain joins TRBV5-1 and TRBJ2-1, with TRBD1 identical over 10 bases. With 3 bases clipped from V and 10 bases from J, the junction kept 10 bases outside the gene matches. This CDR3 region has 15 residues. Germline CDR1 and CDR2: SGHRS and YFSETQ. The DNA for the CDR3 is TGCGCCAGCAGCTCTTGGGGACAGGGGACGAGGGAGCAGTTCTTC. It codes for CASSSWGQGTREQFF.

Details on this clonotype: A much bigger clone sits one base away, suggesting this may be a read error. The chain has TRBV12-3 or TRBV12-4 and TRBJ2-5, with 8 bases aligning to TRBD1. J lost 5 bases, V lost 8 bases, and 7 bases had no gene match. The CDR3 length is 13 residues. The CDR3 spells CASCQGARETQYF. The CDR3 nucleotides read TGTGCCAGCTGTCAGGGGGCGAGGGAGACCCAGTACTTC.

This clonotype was detected only a few times. CDR3 sequence (DNA): TGTGCCAGCAGTTGGACAGGGAACACTGAAGCTTTCTTT. Translating gives CASSWTGNTEAFF. V is TRBV12-3 or TRBV12-4 and J is TRBJ1-1, with 7 bases that match TRBD1. Trimming took 4 bases from V and 1 from J; bases not matched to a gene: 0. CDR3 length: 13 amino acids.

This clonotype was counted at least ten times. The chain employs TRBV12-3 or TRBV12-4 and TRBJ2-1; TRBD1 might be the D (6 bases). This CDR3 has 17 amino acids. Trimming shortened V by 7 bases and J by 7 bases, and 26 bases separated the two germline ends. In nucleotides, the CDR3 is TGTGCCAGCATCAAGGGGGAACCCGGTGTAACTACAAATGAGCAGTTCTTC. Its protein product is CASIKGEPGVTTNEQFF.

The sample holds many counts of this clonotype. The chain links TRBV4-3 to TRBJ2-6; D call uncertain. Trimming pared 0 bases from V and 0 bases from J, leaving 18 bases between. The CDR3 has 20 amino acids. From germline, CDR1 is LGHNA and CDR2 YSLEER. The CDR3 is CASSQEYAAAPFSGANVLTF. The DNA of the CDR3 is TGCGCCAGCAGCCAAGAATACGCGGCAGCCCCCTTCTCTGGGGCCAACGTCCTGACTTTC.

The V gene is TRBV12-3 or TRBV12-4, the J gene TRBJ2-1; the D gene is possibly TRBD1 (6 bases). The CDR3 totals 15 residues. Trimming shortened V by 5 bases and J by 7 bases, and 18 bases separated the two germline ends. The CDR3 bases are TGTGCCAGCAGTCGGCTGAACAGGGAAAGTAATGAGCAGTTCTTC. Its translation is CASSRLNRESNEQFF.

This clonotype was seen many times. The V call is TRBV7-8, the J call TRBJ2-3, with 13 bases that match TRBD2. Looked up from germline, CDR1 is SGHVS and CDR2 is FQNEAQ. Germline trimming cut 7 bases from V and 2 bases from J; bases unmatched to any gene: 9. The CDR3 is made up of 17 amino acids. CDR3 sequence reads: CASNYPGLAGHTDTQYF. The CDR3 DNA is TGTGCCAGCAACTATCCGGGACTAGCGGGGCACACAGATACGCAGTATTTT.

Many counts were recorded for this clonotype. V gene TRBV30 combines with J gene TRBJ2-7; TRBD1 matches 10 bases. V shed 3 bases and J 2 bases; nucleotides not matched to a gene: 10. Germline values: CDR1 GTSNPN, CDR2 SVGIG (reference sequence). This CDR3 comprises 16 residues. The CDR3 protein is CAWSLKPGTGAYEQYF. Here the CDR3 DNA reads TGTGCCTGGAGCCTCAAGCCCGGGACAGGGGCCTACGAGCAGTACTTC.

This clonotype was found many times. This chain links TRBV20-1 with TRBJ2-5; 8 bases are a match to TRBD1. The CDR3 totals 13 residues. Germline V CDR1 and CDR2: DFQATT, SNEGSKA (reference sequence). V trimming: 6 bases; J trimming: 2 bases; junction bases outside the gene matches: 5. This chain's CDR3 is CSAEGQDQETQYF. The CDR3 DNA is TGCAGTGCCGAGGGACAGGATCAAGAGACCCAGTACTTC.

This clonotype was seen repeatedly, ten times or more. The V call is TRBV27, the J call TRBJ2-3, with no clear D. This CDR3 spans 14 amino acids. Deletions cut 5 bases from V and 4 bases from J, with 13 bases between. Germline-derived CDR1 and CDR2 are MNHEY and SMNVEV (reference sequence). The CDR3 nucleotides are TGTGCCAGCAGTCGGGTACGGAGTCCAGATACGCAGTATTTT. This gives the protein CASSRVRSPDTQYF.

This chain uses TRBV20-1 with TRBJ2-5; tentatively, D is TRBD2 (6 bases). Germline V gives CDR1 DFQATT, CDR2 SNEGSKA (reference sequence). Trimming removed 4 bases at V and 7 bases at J, with 22 bases between. This CDR3 comprises 15 residues. The CDR3 nucleotides are TGCAGTGCTACCATCGAGCCCGGGGGATCTCGGACCCAGTACTTC. This sequence encodes CSATIEPGGSRTQYF.

This clonotype was observed many times. This chain links TRBV27 with TRBJ2-3; 7 bases align to TRBD1. Per the germline V gene, CDR1 is MNHEY and CDR2 is SMNVEV (reference sequence). V gave up 6 bases and J gave up 0 bases; unmatched junction bases: 9. This CDR3 region has 16 residues. This chain's CDR3 is CASRGLTGASTDTQYF. The DNA of the CDR3 is TGTGCCAGCAGAGGCCTTACAGGGGCTAGCACAGATACGCAGTATTTT.